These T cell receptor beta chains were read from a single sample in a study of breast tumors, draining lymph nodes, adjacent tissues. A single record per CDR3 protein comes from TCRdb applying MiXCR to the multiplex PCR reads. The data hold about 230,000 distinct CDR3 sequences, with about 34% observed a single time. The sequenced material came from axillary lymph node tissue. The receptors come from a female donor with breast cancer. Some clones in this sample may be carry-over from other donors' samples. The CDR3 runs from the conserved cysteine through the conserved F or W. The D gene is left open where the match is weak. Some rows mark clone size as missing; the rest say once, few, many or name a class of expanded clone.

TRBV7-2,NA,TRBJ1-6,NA,TGTGCCAGCAGCTTAGGGACATCCCTTAGGGCACCCCTCCACTTT,CASSLGTSLRAPLHF
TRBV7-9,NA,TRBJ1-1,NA,TGTGCCAGCAGCTTAATGGGGGACTTGAACACTGAAGCTCTCTTT,CASSLMGDLNTEALF
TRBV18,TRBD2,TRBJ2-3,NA,TGTGCCAGCTCACCACTGGGAACCGGGACTAGCGGGGTAGATACGCAGTATTTT,CASSPLGTGTSGVDTQYF
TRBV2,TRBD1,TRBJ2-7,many,TGTGCCAGCGGACTACAGGGGGTCAACGAGCAGTACTTC,CASGLQGVNEQYF
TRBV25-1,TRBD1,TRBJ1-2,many,TGTGCCAGCAGTGCCGGGACAGTCTATGGCTACACCTTC,CASSAGTVYGYTF
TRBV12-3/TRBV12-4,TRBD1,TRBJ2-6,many,TGTGCCAGCAGTTGGACCCCTGGCTTTAGGTGGTCAGGGGGCTCTGGGGCCAACGTCCTGACTTTC,CASSWTPGFRWSGGSGANVLTF
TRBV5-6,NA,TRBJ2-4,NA,TGTGCCAGCAGCTTGGATGCGGCCGGGACCAAAAACATTCAGTACTTC,CASSLDAAGTKNIQYF
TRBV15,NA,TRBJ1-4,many,TGTGCCACCAGCCCTGGGTACGAAAAACTGTTTTTT,CATSPGYEKLFF
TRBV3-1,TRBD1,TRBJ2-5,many,TGTGCCAGCAGCCAACGCCTCGGAGGGACAGGGGGCCAAGAGACCCAGTACTTC,CASSQRLGGTGGQETQYF
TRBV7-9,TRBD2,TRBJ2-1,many,TGTGCCAGTCGTCCCGCTAGCGGGGCGTACAATGAGCAGTTCTTC,CASRPASGAYNEQFF
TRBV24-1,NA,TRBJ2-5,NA,TGTGCCACCAGTGAAACCGGGAGAGGGGAGACCCAGTACTTC,CATSETGRGETQYF